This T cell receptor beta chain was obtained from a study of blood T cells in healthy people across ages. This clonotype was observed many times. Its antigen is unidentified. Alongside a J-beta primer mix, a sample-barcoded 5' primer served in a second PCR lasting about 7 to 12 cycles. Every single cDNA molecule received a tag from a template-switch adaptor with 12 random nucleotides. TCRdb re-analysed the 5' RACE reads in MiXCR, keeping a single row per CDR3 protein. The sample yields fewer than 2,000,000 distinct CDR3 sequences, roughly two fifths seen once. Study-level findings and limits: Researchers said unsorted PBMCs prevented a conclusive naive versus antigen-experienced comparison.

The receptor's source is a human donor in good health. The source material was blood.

The CDR3 protein is CATSDGDLSYNEQFF. CDR3 in DNA: TGTGCCACCAGTGATGGCGACCTCTCCTACAATGAGCAGTTCTTC. The chain is built from TRBV24-1 and TRBJ2-1; D unresolved. Deletions cut 3 bases from V and 0 bases from J, with 8 bases between. This CDR3 is 15 amino acids long. Germline V gives CDR1 KGHDR, CDR2 SFDVKD.